The 5 T cell receptor beta chains below were found in one sample sequenced in a study of blood T cell repertoires in COVID-19. Measured with immunoSEQ multiplex PCR; TCRdb has only the in-frame clones, and not every one. The top ten hold approximately 1.1% of the sample, which has 100,000 to 150,000 clones, roughly 84% seen once. Sequenced sample: peripheral blood. Every receptor here comes from an elderly woman with acute or convalescent COVID-19.

The gene calls are TRBV6-6 and TRBJ1-1; 7 nucleotides match TRBD1. In germline, CDR1 is MNHNY, CDR2 SVGAGI (reference sequence). The V segment lost 5 bases and the J segment 4 bases; nucleotides outside the gene matches: 16. This CDR3 has 17 residues. The chain's CDR3 is CASSQWGRQGGGTEAFF. CDR3 sequence (DNA): TGTGCCAGCAGTCAATGGGGAAGACAGGGTGGAGGCACTGAAGCTTTCTTT.

The rearrangement links TRBV27 to TRBJ1-5; D is possibly TRBD1 (5 bases). The V end was cut by 7 bases, the J end by 0 bases, with 13 bases between. Germline loops: CDR1 MNHEY, CDR2 SMNVEV (reference sequence). This CDR3 has 15 amino acids. The CDR3 nucleotides read TGTGCCAGCAACCCTGGACATGATAGCAATCAGCCCCAGCATTTT. It is translated as CASNPGHDSNQPQHF.

The chain uses TRBV5-4 and TRBJ2-2; D is possibly TRBD1 (6 bases). V lost 0 bases and J 1 base, leaving 7 bases between the germline ends. Germline values: CDR1 SGHNT, CDR2 YYREEE (reference sequence). The CDR3 spans 15 residues. The CDR3 region is CASSLDRVNTGELFF. For the CDR3, the DNA is TGTGCCAGCAGCTTGGACAGGGTGAACACCGGGGAGCTGTTTTTT. Full variable domain (rest looked up from reference TRBV5-4 and TRBJ2-2): ETGVTQSPTHLIKTRGQQVTLRCSSQSGHNTVSWYQQALGQGPQFIFQYYREEENGRGNFPPRFSGLQFPNYSSELNVNALELDDSALYLCASSLDRVNTGELFFGEGSRLTVL.

The gene calls are TRBV6-2 or TRBV6-3 and TRBJ1-1; a weak D match, TRBD1 (5 bases). The CDR3 is made up of 18 amino acids. V gave up 2 bases and J gave up 1 base, with 20 bases separating them. The germline V gene has CDR1 MNHEY and CDR2 SVGEGT. CDR3 nucleotides: TGTGCCAGCAGTTACGTGACAGAAATGAATTTTCGGAACACTGAAGCTTTCTTT. It is translated as CASSYVTEMNFRNTEAFF.

The chain links TRBV6-5 to TRBJ1-2, with TRBD1 as a possible D gene (6 bases). This CDR3 comprises 13 residues. The V end was cut by 4 bases, the J end by 8 bases, with 14 bases between. From germline, CDR1 is MNHEY and CDR2 SVGAGI. This CDR3 reads CASSSRRGRGYTF. The CDR3 DNA sequence: TGTGCCAGCAGTTCACGCAGGGGAAGAGGCTACACCTTC.